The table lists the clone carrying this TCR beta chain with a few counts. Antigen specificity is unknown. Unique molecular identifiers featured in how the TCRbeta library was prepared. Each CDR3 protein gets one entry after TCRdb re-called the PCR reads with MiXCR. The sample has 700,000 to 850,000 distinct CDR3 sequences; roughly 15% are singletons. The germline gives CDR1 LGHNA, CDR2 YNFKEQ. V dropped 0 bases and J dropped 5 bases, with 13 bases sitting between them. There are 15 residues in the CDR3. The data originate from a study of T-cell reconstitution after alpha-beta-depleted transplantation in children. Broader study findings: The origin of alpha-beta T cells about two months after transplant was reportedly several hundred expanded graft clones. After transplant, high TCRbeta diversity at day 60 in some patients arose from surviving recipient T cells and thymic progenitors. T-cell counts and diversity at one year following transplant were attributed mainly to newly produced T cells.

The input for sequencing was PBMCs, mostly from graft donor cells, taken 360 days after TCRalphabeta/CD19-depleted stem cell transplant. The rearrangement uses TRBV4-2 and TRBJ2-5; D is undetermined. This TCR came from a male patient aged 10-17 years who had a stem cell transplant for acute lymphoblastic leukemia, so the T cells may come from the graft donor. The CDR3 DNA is TGTGCCAGCAGCCAAGATCGGGCGGATGGGGAGACCCAGTACTTC. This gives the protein CASSQDRADGETQYF.